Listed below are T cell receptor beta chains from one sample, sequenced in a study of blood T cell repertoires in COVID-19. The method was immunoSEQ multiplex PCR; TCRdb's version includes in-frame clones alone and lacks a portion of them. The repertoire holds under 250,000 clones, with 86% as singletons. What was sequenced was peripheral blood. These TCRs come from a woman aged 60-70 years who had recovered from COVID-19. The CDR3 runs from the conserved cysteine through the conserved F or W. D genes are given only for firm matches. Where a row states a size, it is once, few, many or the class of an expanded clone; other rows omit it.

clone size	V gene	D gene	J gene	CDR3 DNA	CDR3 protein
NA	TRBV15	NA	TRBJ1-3	TGTGCCACCAGCAGAGATCGGTCACTATCTGGAAACACCATATATTTT	CATSRDRSLSGNTIYF
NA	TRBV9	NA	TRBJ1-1	TGTGCCAGCAGCGGGCCCTCCACCCCCACTGAAGCTTTCTTT	CASSGPSTPTEAFF
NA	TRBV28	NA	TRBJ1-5	TGTGCCAGCAGCTCATCAGGGCTCGGTAGCAATCAGCCCCAGCATTTT	CASSSSGLGSNQPQHF
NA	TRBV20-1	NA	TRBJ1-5	TGCAGTGCTGGCCGCGGTCAGCCCCAGCATTTT	CSAGRGQPQHF
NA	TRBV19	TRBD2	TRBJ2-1	TGTGCCAGTAGTACCCCCCCCGCCCTAGCGGGGGGGAATGAGCAGTTCTTC	CASSTPPALAGGNEQFF
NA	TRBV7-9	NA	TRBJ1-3	TGTGCCAGCAGCTTAGATCAGAACACCATATATTTT	CASSLDQNTIYF
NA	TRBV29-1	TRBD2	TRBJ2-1	TGCAGCGTTGAAACAACTAGCGGGGGGACCAATGAGCAGTTCTTC	CSVETTSGGTNEQFF
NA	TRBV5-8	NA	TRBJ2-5	TGTGCCAGCAGCGCCCGCGGATACCAAGAGACCCAGTACTTC	CASSARGYQETQYF
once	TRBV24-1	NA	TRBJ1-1	TGTGCCACCAGTGAACAGCAGGGTGAAGCTTTCTTT	CATSEQQGEAFF
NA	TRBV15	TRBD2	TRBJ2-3	TGTGCCACCAGCACACTAGCGGGGGCCACAGATACGCAGTATTTT	CATSTLAGATDTQYF
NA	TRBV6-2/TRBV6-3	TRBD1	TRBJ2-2	TGTGCCAGCAGTCGACCCTTAGGGGGCTACACCGGGGAGCTGTTTTTT	CASSRPLGGYTGELFF
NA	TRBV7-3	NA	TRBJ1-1	TGTGCCAGCAGCTTGGGGGCAAACACTGAAGCTTTCTTT	CASSLGANTEAFF
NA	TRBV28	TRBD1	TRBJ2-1	TGTGCCAGCAGTCGGACAGGGGGCATAGGATACAATGAGCAGTTCTTC	CASSRTGGIGYNEQFF
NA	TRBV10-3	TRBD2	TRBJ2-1	TGTGCCATCAGTGACTACAGCGGGGCTTCCTACAATGAGCAGTTCTTC	CAISDYSGASYNEQFF
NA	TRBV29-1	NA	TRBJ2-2	TGCAGCGTTGTGTTACAGGATCTAAACACCGGGGAGCTGTTTTTT	CSVVLQDLNTGELFF
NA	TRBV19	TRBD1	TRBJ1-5	TGTGCCAGTAGTTCCACAGGGGGTAATCAGCCCCAGCATTTT	CASSSTGGNQPQHF
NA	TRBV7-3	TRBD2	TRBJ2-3	TGTGCCAGCCGCGGGGGTGCCACAGATACGCAGTATTTT	CASRGGATDTQYF
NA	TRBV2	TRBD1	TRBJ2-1	TGTGCCAGCACCCGACGACAGGGGGCTAACAATGAGCAGTTCTTC	CASTRRQGANNEQFF
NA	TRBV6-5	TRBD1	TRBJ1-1	TGTGCCAGCAGTAGACGGACAGGATCGAACACTGAAGCTTTCTTT	CASSRRTGSNTEAFF
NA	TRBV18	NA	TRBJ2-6	TGTGCCAGCTCACCGAATGGGGGCTTATCTGGGGCCAACGTCCTGACTTTC	CASSPNGGLSGANVLTF
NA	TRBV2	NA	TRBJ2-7	TGTGCCAGCGAGGGGGGGGCCTACGAGCAGTACTTC	CASEGGAYEQYF
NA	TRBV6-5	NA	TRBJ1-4	TGTGCCAGCAGTTATCGCAGGGAGGAGGAAAAACTGTTTTTT	CASSYRREEEKLFF
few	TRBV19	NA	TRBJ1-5	TGTGCCACCTCACCTTTGGGGCAAAATAGCAATCAGCCCCAGCATTTT	CATSPLGQNSNQPQHF
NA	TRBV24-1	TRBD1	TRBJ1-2	TGTGCCACCAGTGATTCCAGGGGGCGGTATGGCTACACCTTC	CATSDSRGRYGYTF
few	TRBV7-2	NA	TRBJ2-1	TGTGCCAGCAGCTTAGCGGGGCGCCGCTACTACAATGAGCAGTTCTTC	CASSLAGRRYYNEQFF
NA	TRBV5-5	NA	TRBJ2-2	TGTGCCAGCAGTTACAGAAGAACGAACACCGGGGAGCTGTTTTTT	CASSYRRTNTGELFF
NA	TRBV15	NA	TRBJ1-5	TGTGCCACCAGCAGAGATACCCTACCTCAGCCCCAGCATTTT	CATSRDTLPQPQHF
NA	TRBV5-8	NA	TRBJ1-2	TGTGCCAGCAGCTTGGGACCAGGGGATGGCTACACCTTC	CASSLGPGDGYTF
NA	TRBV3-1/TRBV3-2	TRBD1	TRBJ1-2	TGTGCCAGCACAGGGGGCGGAGGCTACACCTTC	CASTGGGGYTF
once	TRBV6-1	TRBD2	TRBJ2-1	TGTGCCAGCAGTGCAACTAGCGGGGGGGAGTACAATGAGCAGTTCTTC	CASSATSGGEYNEQFF
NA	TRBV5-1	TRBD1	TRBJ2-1	TGCGCCAGCAGCTTGGTACCCCGGGACAGGGGCTACAATGAGCAGTTCTTC	CASSLVPRDRGYNEQFF
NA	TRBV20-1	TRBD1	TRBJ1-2	TGCAGTGCTAGTCGGACAGGGAACTATGGCTACACCTTC	CSASRTGNYGYTF
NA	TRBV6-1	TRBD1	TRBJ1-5	TGTGCCAGCAGTGAAACGACAGGGCTGAGCAATCAGCCCCAGCATTTT	CASSETTGLSNQPQHF
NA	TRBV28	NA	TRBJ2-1	TGTGCCAGCAGTTTTCTTTCGAGACAGATATACAATGAGCAGTTCTTC	CASSFLSRQIYNEQFF
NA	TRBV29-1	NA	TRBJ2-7	TGCAGCGTTGTAGGCGTACAGAGCTCCTACGAGCAGTACTTC	CSVVGVQSSYEQYF
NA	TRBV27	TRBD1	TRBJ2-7	TGTGCCAGCACCCCCGGGACAGGGGCCCACGAGCAGTACTTC	CASTPGTGAHEQYF
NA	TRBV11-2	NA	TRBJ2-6	TGTGCCAGCAGCTTCGCACAGGGATCCGGGGCCAACGTCCTGACTTTC	CASSFAQGSGANVLTF